This is a list of T cell receptor beta chains from one sample in a study of shared clonotypes between healthy human individuals. Profiling relied on immunoSEQ multiplex PCR, and the TCRdb table lists in-frame clones only, not all of them. The profile shows 2 million or so clones, approximately 94% of them singletons. The material sequenced was naive CD8+ T cells sorted from blood. The receptors derive from a man between 18 and 35 years old in good health. The CDR3 runs from the conserved cysteine through the conserved F or W. D genes are given only for firm matches. Rows give clone size only sometimes, using once, few, many, or a class for an expanded clone.

clone_size	d_call	j_call	v_call	cdr3_aa	cdr3_nt
.	.	TRBJ1-2	TRBV7-9	CASSLGLREDGYTF	TGTGCCAGCAGCTTGGGCCTCCGGGAGGATGGCTACACCTTC
.	TRBD2	TRBJ2-7	TRBV11-2	CASSLWVAGDYEQYF	TGTGCCAGCAGCTTATGGGTAGCGGGAGACTACGAGCAGTACTTC
.	TRBD2	TRBJ2-7	TRBV27	CASSLSSGAGVYEQYF	TGTGCCAGCAGTTTAAGTTCGGGTGCGGGAGTTTACGAGCAGTACTTC
.	.	TRBJ2-2	TRBV4-3	CASSQVPTGELFF	TGCGCCAGCAGCCAAGTACCCACCGGGGAGCTGTTTTTT
.	.	TRBJ1-5	TRBV28	CASSHAWGTRNQPQHF	TGTGCCAGCAGCCACGCGTGGGGGACACGCAATCAGCCCCAGCATTTT
.	.	TRBJ1-6	TRBV5-8	CASSVGWNSPLHF	TGTGCCAGCAGCGTAGGGTGGAATTCACCCCTCCACTTT
.	TRBD1	TRBJ2-7	TRBV28	CASSPGQGGEQYF	TGTGCCAGCAGTCCGGGACAGGGAGGAGAGCAGTACTTC
.	TRBD2	TRBJ2-5	TRBV15	CATSRGSGGGETQYF	TGTGCCACCAGCAGAGGGAGCGGGGGAGGAGAGACCCAGTACTTC
.	.	TRBJ2-7	TRBV30	CAWSVHGGLGEQYF	TGTGCCTGGAGTGTACATGGAGGGCTGGGGGAGCAGTACTTC
.	.	TRBJ1-4	TRBV7-9	CASTPSVEKLFF	TGTGCCAGCACCCCATCAGTGGAAAAACTGTTTTTT
.	.	TRBJ2-1	TRBV9	CASSSLDFEQFF	TGTGCCAGCAGCAGCCTAGATTTTGAGCAGTTCTTC
few	TRBD2	TRBJ2-5	TRBV5-1	CASSPGLAGDSYQETQYF	TGCGCCAGCAGTCCCGGGCTAGCGGGAGACTCGTACCAAGAGACCCAGTACTTC
once	.	TRBJ1-1	TRBV18	CASSTGGTQNTEAFF	TGTGCCAGCTCGACGGGAGGGACACAGAACACTGAAGCTTTCTTT
.	.	TRBJ2-2	TRBV7-9	CASGPRELFF	TGTGCCAGCGGGCCCAGGGAGCTGTTTTTT
.	TRBD2	TRBJ2-1	TRBV2	CASRRLAGGNEQFF	TGTGCCAGCAGGAGACTAGCGGGAGGCAATGAGCAGTTCTTC
.	TRBD2	TRBJ2-1	TRBV2	CASSEAAGGPNEQFF	TGTGCCAGCAGTGAAGCAGCGGGAGGGCCCAATGAGCAGTTCTTC
.	.	TRBJ2-7	TRBV4-3	CASSQGVADYEQYF	TGCGCCAGCAGCCAGGGAGTAGCGGACTACGAGCAGTACTTC
.	TRBD1	TRBJ1-3	TRBV7-9	CASSLSSLGQDGNTIYF	TGTGCCAGCAGCTTAAGTTCTCTGGGACAGGATGGAAACACCATATATTTT
.	.	TRBJ1-2	TRBV27	CASSFGPDYGYTF	TGTGCCAGCAGTTTCGGCCCCGACTATGGCTACACCTTC
.	.	TRBJ1-5	TRBV7-6	CASSLLPVPPNQPQHF	TGTGCCAGCAGCTTGCTGCCTGTCCCGCCGAATCAGCCCCAGCATTTT
.	.	TRBJ2-7	TRBV11-3	CASSPHWGYEQYF	TGTGCCAGCAGCCCCCACTGGGGCTACGAGCAGTACTTC
.	.	TRBJ1-5	TRBV6-1	CASSEGTGNQPQHF	TGTGCCAGCAGTGAAGGAACCGGCAATCAGCCCCAGCATTTT
.	.	TRBJ1-1	TRBV16	CASTGDRVEAFF	TGTGCCAGCACCGGGGACCGTGTTGAAGCTTTCTTT
.	TRBD1	TRBJ1-2	TRBV6-4	CASSATGEGYGYTF	TGTGCCAGCAGTGCAACAGGGGAAGGTTATGGCTACACCTTC
.	TRBD2	TRBJ2-7	TRBV28	CASSSWEGEQYF	TGTGCCAGCAGTTCCTGGGAGGGCGAGCAGTACTTC
.	TRBD2	TRBJ2-7	TRBV4-1	CASSNQGLAGDQRYF	TGCGCCAGCAGCAACCAGGGACTAGCGGGAGACCAGCGGTACTTC
.	.	TRBJ1-1	TRBV7-2	CASSFPDWNTEAFF	TGTGCCAGCAGCTTCCCCGATTGGAACACTGAAGCTTTCTTT
.	.	TRBJ1-1	TRBV10-3	CAISDSPGELNTEAFF	TGTGCCATCAGTGACTCGCCAGGGGAGCTGAACACTGAAGCTTTCTTT
.	.	TRBJ1-2	TRBV4-1	CASSQGEGVVYGYTF	TGCGCCAGCAGCCAAGGCGAGGGGGTGGTCTATGGCTACACCTTC
once	.	TRBJ1-3	TRBV11-2	CASSLLAASSGNTIYF	TGTGCCAGCAGCTTATTAGCCGCCAGCTCTGGAAACACCATATATTTT
.	TRBD1	TRBJ2-7	TRBV7-2	CASRTGHSYEQYF	TGTGCCAGCAGGACAGGGCATTCCTACGAGCAGTACTTC
.	.	TRBJ2-5	TRBV7-9	CASSLDGRETQYF	TGTGCCAGCAGCTTAGATGGCAGGGAGACCCAGTACTTC
.	.	TRBJ1-5	TRBV28	CASSWGGIGNQPQHF	TGTGCCAGCAGTTGGGGGGGAATAGGCAATCAGCCCCAGCATTTT
.	.	TRBJ2-3	TRBV20-1	CSASQGDTQYF	TGCAGTGCCTCCCAGGGGGATACGCAGTATTTT
.	.	TRBJ2-1	TRBV19	CASNDSPRSFYNEQFF	TGTGCCAGTAACGATAGCCCCAGAAGTTTCTACAATGAGCAGTTCTTC
.	.	TRBJ2-7	TRBV6-5	CASSYGGYLYEQYF	TGTGCCAGCAGTTACGGGGGGTATCTCTACGAGCAGTACTTC
.	.	TRBJ2-7	TRBV30	CAWSVLAEPGEQYF	TGTGCCTGGAGTGTACTAGCCGAGCCCGGGGAGCAGTACTTC
.	.	TRBJ2-1	TRBV6-5	CASSLTGANEQFF	TGTGCCAGCAGTTTAACCGGGGCCAATGAGCAGTTCTTC
.	.	TRBJ2-7	TRBV14	CASSHHGDMYSYEQYF	TGTGCCAGCAGCCACCACGGGGACATGTACTCCTACGAGCAGTACTTC
.	TRBD1	TRBJ2-5	TRBV6-1	CASSEWRDRGIETQYF	TGTGCCAGCAGTGAGTGGAGGGACAGGGGCATAGAGACCCAGTACTTC
.	TRBD1	TRBJ2-3	TRBV5-6	CASSWDRGPTYTQYF	TGTGCCAGCAGCTGGGACAGGGGCCCAACCTATACGCAGTATTTT
.	TRBD1	TRBJ2-7	TRBV11-2	CASSSMGQGAYEQYF	TGTGCCAGCAGCTCAATGGGACAGGGGGCCTACGAGCAGTACTTC
.	.	TRBJ1-1	TRBV29-1	CSVLGGGTEAFF	TGCAGCGTCCTAGGGGGAGGGACTGAAGCTTTCTTT
.	TRBD2	TRBJ2-7	TRBV5-1	CASSSTGLTGPEQYF	TGCGCCAGCAGCTCGACGGGACTAACGGGACCCGAGCAGTACTTC